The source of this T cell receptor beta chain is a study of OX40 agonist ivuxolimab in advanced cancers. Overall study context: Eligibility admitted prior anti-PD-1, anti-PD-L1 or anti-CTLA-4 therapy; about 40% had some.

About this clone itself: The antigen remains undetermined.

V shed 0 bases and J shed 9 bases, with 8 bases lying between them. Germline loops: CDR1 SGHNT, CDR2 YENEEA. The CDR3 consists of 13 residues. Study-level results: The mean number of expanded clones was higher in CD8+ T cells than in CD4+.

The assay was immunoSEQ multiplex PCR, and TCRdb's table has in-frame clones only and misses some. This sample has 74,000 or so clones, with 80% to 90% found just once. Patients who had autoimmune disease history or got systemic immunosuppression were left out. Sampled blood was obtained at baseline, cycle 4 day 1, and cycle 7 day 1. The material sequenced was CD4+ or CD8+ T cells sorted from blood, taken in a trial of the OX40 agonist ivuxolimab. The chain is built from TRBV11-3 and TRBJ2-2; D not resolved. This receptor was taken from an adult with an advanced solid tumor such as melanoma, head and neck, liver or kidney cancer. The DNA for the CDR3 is TGTGCCAGCAGCTTAGATGGTGGCAGGGAGCTGTTTTTT. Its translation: CASSLDGGRELFF.